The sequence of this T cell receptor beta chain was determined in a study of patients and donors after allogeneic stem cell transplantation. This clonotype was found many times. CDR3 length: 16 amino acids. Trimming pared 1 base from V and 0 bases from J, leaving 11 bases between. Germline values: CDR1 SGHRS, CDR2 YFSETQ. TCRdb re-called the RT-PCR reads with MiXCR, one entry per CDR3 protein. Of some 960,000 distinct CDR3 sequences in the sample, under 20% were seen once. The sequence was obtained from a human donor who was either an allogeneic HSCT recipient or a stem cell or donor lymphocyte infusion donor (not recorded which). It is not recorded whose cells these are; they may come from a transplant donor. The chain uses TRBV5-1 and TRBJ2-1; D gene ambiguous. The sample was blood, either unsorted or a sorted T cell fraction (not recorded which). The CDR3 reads CASSLFEKSSYNEQFF. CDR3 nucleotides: TGCGCCAGCAGCTTGTTTGAGAAGAGCTCCTACAATGAGCAGTTCTTC.